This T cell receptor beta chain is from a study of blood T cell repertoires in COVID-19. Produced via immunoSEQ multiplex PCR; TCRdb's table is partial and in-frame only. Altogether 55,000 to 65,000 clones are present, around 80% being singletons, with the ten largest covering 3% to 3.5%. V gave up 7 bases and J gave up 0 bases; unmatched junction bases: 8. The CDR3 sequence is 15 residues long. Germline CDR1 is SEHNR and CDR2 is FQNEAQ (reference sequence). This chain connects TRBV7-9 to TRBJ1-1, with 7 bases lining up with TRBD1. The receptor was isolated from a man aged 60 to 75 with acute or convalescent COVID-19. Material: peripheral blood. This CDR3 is CASTPGQALNTEAFF. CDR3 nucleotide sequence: TGTGCCAGCACCCCTGGACAGGCGCTGAACACTGAAGCTTTCTTT.